This TCR beta chain was sequenced during a study of immune aging and cytomegalovirus after organ transplant (dated by TCRdb to the early 2020s). Some background on the complete study: Every transplant recipient was given three-drug immunosuppression consisting of prednisone, tacrolimus, and mycophenolate.

Library creation used single-cell sequencing. The run used an Illumina NovaSeq 6000. For cell capture and library preparation, the team used the BD Rhapsody Targeted mRNA and AbSeq Reagent Kit in a microwell format. Libraries were prepared to cover TCR, sample tags, AbSeq, and targeted mRNA from the Human T-Cell Expression Panel plus custom TOX and TOX2 primers. Libraries were sequenced on an Illumina NovaSeq. In the paper's pipeline: The analysis covered 10468 cells in total, of which 7076 were CD8 T cells and some 4,000 were CD8 T cells with an identifiable TCR CDR3. The BD Rhapsody Targeted Analysis Pipeline, including V(D)J processing, was run on the Seven Bridges Genomics platform to process the raw data. SeqGeq 1.6.0 was used for quality control, Sample Tag demultiplexing with Lex-BDSMK, clone identification with VDJ Explorer, and Seurat clustering. Clones making up <1% of CD8 T cells were classified as non-expanded, and clones making up >2.5% of the sample were classified as clonal expansions. TCRdb handled the public reads itself, with Q25 trimming in fastp and clone calling in MiXCR, and kept productive beta chains. CDR3 protein sequences are deduplicated, and each keeps its most common genes and DNA. The V and J calls here are based on TCRdb, not the publication. Across this sample there are 20,000 to 25,000 distinct CDR3 sequences, with just over 35% seen only once. In total, the top ten clones hold 25% of the sample.

What this sample's time point label stands for: five sample-tagged time points from pre-transplant (day -1) to day 368 post-transplant, pooled. Thawed PBMC were stimulated with a CMV IE-1 overlapping peptide library for around twelve hours, with no transport inhibitors added. After thawing, cells were rested overnight and were then stimulated in R10 medium with CD28/CD49d costimulation. The IE-1 peptide library consisted of 15-amino-acid peptides overlapping by 11 amino acids. Each time point was barcoded using BD Single-Cell Multiplexing Kit Sample Tags, after which the barcoded samples were pooled and stained with oligo-conjugated anti-CD45RA plus sorting antibodies. A BD FACSAria III was used to sort CMV-responsive CD8+CD137+ and CD4+CD154+ T cells at 4-way purity. Blood samples were drawn into EDTA vacutainers and processed by Ficoll gradient within 1-24 hours. CDR1 SGHDT and CDR2 YYEEEE are derived from the germline V gene. V is shortened by 5 bases, J by 7 bases, and the region joining them spans 17 bases. The CDR3 spans 14 residues, from the cysteine through the phenylalanine. CDR3 DNA only is kept here, 42 bases in frame from base 1.

The investigation overall reported the following: Because CD57 was not measured in the sequencing data, a conservative gene-based aging definition was used instead. Following viremia, aged-phenotype cells rose post-transplant in clones of any size, with the rise occurring earlier in large clones (days 200-264) than in small clones. Large clones contained a bigger proportion of TEMRA cells, and over time the seven largest clones (approximately 2,000 cells) picked up aged and TEMRA cells and lost TCM cells.

By its share of the sample, this clonotype is medium-sized (0.01 to 0.1%). The target of this receptor is not known. Within one base of it there is no much larger clone, and no base qualities were kept. The sequenced sample was CMV peptide-activated CD4+ and CD8+ T cells sorted from blood, obtained at five time points, pooled. The cell subset or site label corresponds to: sorted CD8+CD137+ and CD4+CD154+ T cells after 12 h CMV IE-1 peptide stimulation. The rearranged segments are TRBV5-6 and TRBJ2-3; tentative D gene TRBD2, with 6 bases matching. The TCR sequence derives from a female donor who had a heart transplant and CMV viremia. The base sequence is TGTGCCAGCAGGGGGAGTCGGGACTCCTATACGCAGTATTTT. The translation is CASRGSRDSYTQYF. Reference TRBV5-6 and TRBJ2-3 proteins supply the regions before and after the CDR3; the full variable domain is: DAGVTQSPTHLIKTRGQQVTLRCSPKSGHDTVSWYQQALGQGPQFIFQYYEEEERQRGNFPDRFSGHQFPNYSSELNVNALLLGDSALYLCASRGSRDSYTQYFGPGTRLTVL.